This T cell receptor (beta chain) is from a study of regulatory T cells in long-lasting Graves disease. From germline, CDR1 is SGHRS and CDR2 YFSETQ. This CDR3 is 15 amino acids long. The V end was cut by 0 bases, the J end by 7 bases, with 13 bases between. Time point here: persistent/refractory GD, antithyroid drugs over 5 years with positive TRAb. RNA isolated from PBMCs was used to make the TCR library. Sequencing libraries for TCR beta were prepared with iRepertoire HTBI primers and Arm-PCR of CDR3 regions. TCRdb re-derived calls from the multiplex PCR reads in MiXCR, one entry per CDR3 protein. The data contain roughly 700,000 distinct CDR3 sequences, 25% to 35% of them singletons.

The V call is TRBV5-1, the J call TRBJ2-2; the D is unclear. Sequenced here: peripheral blood mononuclear cells (PBMCs), sampled when the disease was refractory, from a patient treated with antithyroid drugs. This TCR was recovered from a female donor with Graves disease. The CDR3 spells CASSLGTDSGGELFF. For the CDR3, the DNA is TGCGCCAGCAGCTTGGGAACAGACTCCGGCGGGGAGCTGTTTTTT.